This T cell receptor beta chain was profiled in a study of blood T cell repertoires in COVID-19 (dated by TCRdb to 2018 to 2020). Concerning the study at large: Samples from collaborators originated in the United States, Italy and Spain and spanned both the acute and convalescent phases of COVID-19. The material from the prospective study consisted of cDNA or gDNA derived from T cells, B-cell-depleted T cells, or PBMCs. Deeply sampled blood TCRbeta repertoires from subjects exposed to, actively infected with, or recovered from COVID-19 were included in the dataset. The repertoires were made available in a free public database intended to serve as a resource for research on the immune response to SARS-CoV-2. The samples were drawn from the first 160 participants of the ongoing ImmuneRACE study and from more than 1,000 subjects provided by 6 global collaborators. A de-identified subject ID, COVID-19 status, age in years and sex were almost always included in the sample metadata. Where available, HLA class I and class II types were obtained from metadata supplied by the sample provider rather than from assay-based typing.

Note on this clone: Its binding antigen is unknown. Base qualities are not at hand, and no much larger clone is one base apart.

The CDR3 contains 13 residues, cysteine and phenylalanine counted. Of all the DNA, just the CDR3 is kept, 39 bases in frame from base 1. Compared with germline, V lacks 3 bases and J lacks 9 bases; bases without a gene match: 3. Paper-wide results and their limitations: The quantity of clinical and demographic metadata differed by source and by participant and was supplied without curation.

The immunoSEQ Assay, a bias-controlled multiplex PCR, was used to amplify TCRbeta CDR3 regions from genomic DNA. On the authors' methods: Within the assay, amplification of reference gene primers was used to estimate how many nucleated cells each sample contained. To quantify the absolute abundance of each unique TCRbeta CDR3 rearrangement, sequence reads were collapsed and filtered. Productive Simpson clonality was computed per sample as the square root of Simpson's diversity index over productive rearrangements. The source is immuneACCESS, and TCRdb retained only in-frame sequences with V and J called. Part of the clones is not carried over; for the studies checked, unresolved V genes explain less than half of this, and the remainder is unexplained. V, J and clone size derive from that table, while D and trimming were established from the DNA sequence. The sample table contains roughly 9,400 clones; only one count was recorded for roughly four fifths of them. 30% to 45% of the sample is taken by the ten largest.

The collaborating institutions used their own protocols to collect whole blood in K2EDTA tubes. Collaborator samples were shipped for TCRbeta analysis as frozen whole blood, isolated PBMCs, or DNA extracted from either sample type. This clonotype originated in a human donor in a cohort sampled during active COVID-19. Sequences were obtained from peripheral blood. The sequence is built from TRBV12-3 or TRBV12-4 and TRBJ1-2, with 11 central nucleotides matching TRBD1. The DNA is as follows: TGTGCCAGCAGTTTTGGACAGGGGGCACGCTACACCTTC. The encoded protein is CASSFGQGARYTF.